This is a list of T cell receptor beta chains from one sample in a study of T cells of healthy individuals. TCRdb processed the 5' RACE reads anew with MiXCR; each CDR3 protein has one entry. Of about 96,000 distinct CDR3 sequences listed, around 17% are singletons. The source is a human donor in good health. CDR3s include the opening cysteine and the closing phenylalanine or tryptophan. The D gene is left open where the match is weak. Clone size is not always given. Where it is, it says once, few, many or a class for expanded clones.

abundance	d_gene	v_gene	j_gene	CDR3aa	CDR3nt
.	.	TRBV20-1	TRBJ2-4	CSAWGDKNIQYF	TGCAGTGCGTGGGGGGACAAAAACATTCAGTACTTC
.	TRBD1	TRBV28	TRBJ2-7	CASSRTGAPHYEQYF	TGTGCCAGCAGTCGGACAGGGGCCCCCCACTACGAGCAGTACTTC
few	.	TRBV28	TRBJ2-2	CATWGDTYTGELFF	TGTGCCACCTGGGGGGACACCTACACCGGGGAGCTGTTTTTT
.	TRBD1	TRBV15	TRBJ2-1	CATRLDRGLLREQFF	TGTGCCACCAGGCTAGACAGGGGGCTTTTGAGGGAGCAGTTCTTC
.	.	TRBV7-2	TRBJ1-4	CASSFVRGRGEKLFF	TGTGCCAGCAGCTTCGTCCGGGGGCGGGGTGAAAAACTGTTTTTT
.	TRBD2	TRBV7-8	TRBJ2-1	CASSSGLAGASSYNEQFF	TGTGCCAGCAGCTCTGGACTAGCGGGGGCCAGCTCCTACAATGAGCAGTTCTTC
few	.	TRBV5-1	TRBJ2-5	CASSLGPREETQYF	TGCGCCAGCAGCTTGGGACCCCGCGAAGAGACCCAGTACTTC
.	.	TRBV6-2/TRBV6-3	TRBJ1-5	CASSRGARNQPQHF	TGTGCCAGCAGCCGGGGCGCGCGCAATCAGCCCCAGCATTTT
few	TRBD1	TRBV6-5	TRBJ1-6	CASSSPGQGGRLALHF	TGTGCCAGCAGTTCCCCGGGACAGGGGGGACGGTTGGCCCTCCACTTT
.	TRBD1	TRBV5-6	TRBJ2-3	CASESRTGELTDTQYF	TGTGCCAGCGAATCTAGGACAGGGGAACTCACAGATACGCAGTATTTT
.	.	TRBV20-1	TRBJ2-7	CSADYRVSEQYF	TGCAGTGCTGATTACAGGGTTAGCGAGCAGTACTTC
.	.	TRBV7-9	TRBJ2-7	CASNIAGRQGSSYEQYF	TGTGCCAGCAACATAGCGGGTCGGCAGGGGAGCTCCTACGAGCAGTACTTC
.	TRBD2	TRBV7-7	TRBJ2-7	CASSEGLVGYEQYF	TGTGCTAGCAGCGAGGGACTAGTAGGCTACGAGCAGTACTTC
few	.	TRBV4-1	TRBJ2-3	CASSRSEGDTQYF	TGCGCCAGCAGCCGCTCCGAAGGAGATACGCAGTATTTT
many	TRBD1	TRBV7-9	TRBJ2-2	CASSFPGTVTGELFF	TGTGCCAGCAGCTTCCCCGGGACAGTCACCGGGGAGCTGTTTTTT
.	.	TRBV7-2	TRBJ1-1	CASSLVPYTEAFF	TGTGCCAGCAGCTTAGTTCCCTACACTGAAGCTTTCTTT
many	.	TRBV19	TRBJ1-2	CASSSRGDNYGYTF	TGTGCCAGTAGTTCCCGGGGGGACAACTATGGCTACACCTTC
.	TRBD2	TRBV4-2	TRBJ2-2	CASSQEASGSILSTGELFF	TGTGCCAGCAGCCAAGAGGCCAGCGGGAGTATTTTAAGCACCGGGGAGCTGTTTTTT
many	TRBD1	TRBV5-1	TRBJ2-5	CASSLTGGFEETQYF	TGCGCCAGCAGCTTGACAGGGGGCTTCGAGGAGACCCAGTACTTC
.	TRBD2	TRBV4-1	TRBJ2-1	CASSQVLAENEQFF	TGCGCCAGCAGCCAAGTGCTAGCGGAAAATGAGCAGTTCTTC
few	.	TRBV28	TRBJ2-7	CASSYSRASYEQYF	TGTGCCAGCAGTTATTCCAGGGCTTCCTACGAGCAGTACTTC
few	.	TRBV7-9	TRBJ1-6	CASSLSRSGSPLHF	TGTGCCAGCAGCTTATCGAGGTCGGGTTCACCCCTCCACTTT
.	.	TRBV2	TRBJ1-1	CASNRALNTEAFF	TGTGCCAGCAACAGGGCTTTGAACACTGAAGCTTTCTTT
.	.	TRBV12-3/TRBV12-4	TRBJ2-7	CAVGLGESYEQYF	TGTGCCGTCGGGTTGGGGGAATCCTACGAGCAGTACTTC
few	.	TRBV3-1	TRBJ1-1	CASSRLQGEAFF	TGTGCCAGCAGCCGACTTCAAGGTGAAGCTTTCTTT
few	.	TRBV28	TRBJ2-7	CASRGEVYEQYF	TGTGCCAGCAGAGGGGAGGTCTACGAGCAGTACTTC
.	.	TRBV7-8	TRBJ2-7	CASREWANSYEQYF	TGTGCCAGCAGGGAATGGGCCAACTCCTACGAGCAGTACTTC
.	.	TRBV12-3/TRBV12-4	TRBJ2-1	CASSFGTLYNEQFF	TGTGCCAGCAGTTTCGGGACACTATACAATGAGCAGTTCTTC
.	.	TRBV15	TRBJ2-1	CATSRVQDNEQFF	TGTGCCACCAGCAGAGTACAAGACAATGAGCAGTTCTTC
.	.	TRBV20-1	TRBJ2-3	CSARDLTPSTDTQYF	TGCAGTGCTAGAGATCTGACACCTAGCACAGATACGCAGTATTTT
many	.	TRBV4-2	TRBJ1-1	CASSQDRWIEAFF	TGTGCCAGCAGCCAAGATCGGTGGATTGAAGCTTTCTTT
.	TRBD2	TRBV18	TRBJ2-7	CASSPDRGASGRADEQYF	TGTGCCAGCTCACCAGACAGGGGAGCTAGCGGGAGGGCGGACGAGCAGTACTTC
many	TRBD2	TRBV20-1	TRBJ2-3	CSAGRGLAGGRGTQYF	TGCAGTGCTGGCCGCGGCCTAGCGGGGGGCCGAGGTACGCAGTATTTT
many	TRBD2	TRBV6-2/TRBV6-3	TRBJ2-5	CASSLLAGGKTQYF	TGTGCCAGCAGCCTACTAGCGGGAGGGAAGACCCAGTACTTC
many	.	TRBV9	TRBJ2-5	CASSVAGANVRETQYF	TGTGCCAGCAGCGTAGCAGGGGCGAACGTGCGAGAGACCCAGTACTTC
many	.	TRBV28	TRBJ1-5	CASSLLDLNQPQHF	TGTGCCAGCAGTTTATTGGACCTTAATCAGCCCCAGCATTTT
.	.	TRBV9	TRBJ1-5	CASSASGTSVNQPQHF	TGTGCCAGCAGCGCCTCAGGGACCTCCGTGAATCAGCCCCAGCATTTT
many	.	TRBV7-2	TRBJ2-1	CASSLGGGAWGPQQFF	TGTGCCAGCAGCTTAGGGGGTGGTGCGTGGGGCCCCCAGCAGTTCTTC
.	.	TRBV4-1	TRBJ1-6	CASSQLGVSNSPLHF	TGCGCCAGCAGCCAGTTAGGGGTTTCTAATTCACCCCTCCACTTT
few	.	TRBV6-2/TRBV6-3	TRBJ2-3	CASSYDRKSTDTQYF	TGTGCCAGCAGTTACGACAGGAAGAGCACAGATACGCAGTATTTT
many	TRBD2	TRBV6-4	TRBJ2-1	CASSPGGSYNEQFF	TGTGCCAGCAGTCCGGGGGGTTCCTACAATGAGCAGTTCTTC
few	.	TRBV5-1	TRBJ2-7	CASSPAGTPEQYF	TGCGCCAGCAGCCCCGCCGGGACCCCCGAGCAGTACTTC
.	.	TRBV6-5	TRBJ2-7	CASSSVTGHDEQYF	TGTGCCAGCAGTTCTGTGACAGGACACGACGAGCAGTACTTC
few	.	TRBV5-1	TRBJ2-7	CASSYTSGDGTPYEQYF	TGCGCCAGCAGTTATACTTCTGGCGACGGGACCCCCTACGAGCAGTACTTC
few	.	TRBV20-1	TRBJ2-2	CSARDLDGELFF	TGCAGTGCTAGAGATCTGGACGGGGAGCTGTTTTTT
few	.	TRBV28	TRBJ1-5	CARGAGGNQPQHF	TGTGCCCGGGGGGCAGGAGGCAATCAGCCCCAGCATTTT
once	.	TRBV30	TRBJ2-5	CAWSVNFETQYF	TGTGCCTGGAGTGTAAACTTCGAGACCCAGTACTTC